This T cell receptor (beta chain) was recovered during a study of shared clonotypes between healthy human individuals. Whole-study results and caveats: Shared clonotypes: 4.5% to 6% naive CD4, about 4% naive CD8, about 2.5% memory CD4, approximately 0.4% memory CD8.

Remarks on this clone: Its antigen remains unknown.

Sequencing used immunoSEQ multiplex PCR; TCRdb keeps in-frame clones, though not all of them. The table records 2.3 million or so clones, more than 85% of them present only once. This TCR came from a man between 18 and 29 years old in good health. Some clones in this sample may be carry-over from other donors' samples. The sequenced sample was naive CD4+ T cells from PBMCs. The sample's subset: CD45RA+ positively selected.

This CDR3 reads CASSLSRGPFVTEAFF. As DNA, the CDR3 is TGTGCCAGCAGTTTATCGAGAGGGCCTTTCGTCACTGAAGCTTTCTTT. The rearrangement uses TRBV27 and TRBJ1-1; D gene uncertain. Per the germline V gene, CDR1 is MNHEY and CDR2 is SMNVEV (reference sequence). CDR3 length equals 16 residues. V lost 0 bases and J 4 bases, leaving 15 bases between the germline ends.